The following is a T cell receptor (beta chain) sequence with its context. The data derive from a study of OX40 agonist ivuxolimab in advanced cancers. For the study at large: Cohort: more than 75% men, mean age about 62, aged about 20 to 79.

CDR1 and CDR2 from the germline V gene are SGHDT and YYEEEE. V was clipped by 5 bases and J by 1 base, with 11 bases between them. The CDR3 spans 14 residues. The table came from immunoSEQ multiplex PCR; TCRdb's copy has only in-frame clones and leaves some out. Among about 84,000 clones listed, about 93% were seen once. The chain has TRBV5-6 and TRBJ2-3; maybe TRBD1 (5 bases). This specimen consisted of CD4+ or CD8+ T cells sorted from blood, obtained in a trial of the OX40 agonist ivuxolimab. The receptor was derived from an adult with an advanced solid tumor such as melanoma, head and neck, liver or kidney cancer. CDR3: CASREDSRTDTQYF. The CDR3, as DNA: TGTGCCAGCAGGGAAGACAGCCGCACAGATACGCAGTATTTT.